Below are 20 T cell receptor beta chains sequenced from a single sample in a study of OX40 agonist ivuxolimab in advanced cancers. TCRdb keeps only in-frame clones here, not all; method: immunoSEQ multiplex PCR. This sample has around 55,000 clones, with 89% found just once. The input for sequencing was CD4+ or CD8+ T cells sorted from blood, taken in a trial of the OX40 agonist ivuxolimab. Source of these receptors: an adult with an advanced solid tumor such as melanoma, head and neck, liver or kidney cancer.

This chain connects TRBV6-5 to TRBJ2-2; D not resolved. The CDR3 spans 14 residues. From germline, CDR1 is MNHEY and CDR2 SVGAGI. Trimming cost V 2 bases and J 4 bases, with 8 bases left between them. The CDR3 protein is CASSYGVGTGELFF. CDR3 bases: TGTGCCAGCAGTTACGGCGTCGGCACCGGGGAGCTGTTTTTT.

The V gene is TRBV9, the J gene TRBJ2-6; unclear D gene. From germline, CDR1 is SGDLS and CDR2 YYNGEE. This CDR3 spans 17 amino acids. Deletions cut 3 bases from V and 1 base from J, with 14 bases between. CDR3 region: CASSAFGRVSGANVLTF. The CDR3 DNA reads TGTGCCAGCAGCGCCTTCGGTCGGGTATCTGGGGCCAACGTCCTGACTTTC. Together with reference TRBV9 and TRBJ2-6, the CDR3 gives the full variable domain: DSGVTQTPKHLITATGQRVTLRCSPRSGDLSVYWYQQSLDQGLQFLIQYYNGEERAKGNILERFSAQQFPDLHSELNLSSLELGDSALYFCASSAFGRVSGANVLTFGAGSRLTVL.

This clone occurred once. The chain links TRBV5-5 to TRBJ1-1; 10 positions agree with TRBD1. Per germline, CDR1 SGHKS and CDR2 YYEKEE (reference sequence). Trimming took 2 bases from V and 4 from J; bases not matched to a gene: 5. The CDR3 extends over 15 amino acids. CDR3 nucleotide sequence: TGTGCCAGCAGCTTTGGGACAGGGGTTGCCACTGAAGCTTTCTTT. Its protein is CASSFGTGVATEAFF. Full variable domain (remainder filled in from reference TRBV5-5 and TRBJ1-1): DAGVTQSPTHLIKTRGQQVTLRCSPISGHKSVSWYQQVLGQGPQFIFQYYEKEERGRGNFPDRFSARQFPNYSSELNVNALLLGDSALYLCASSFGTGVATEAFFGQGTRLTVV.

In DNA form, the CDR3 reads TGCGCCAGCAGCCGGACAGATAACACTGAAGCTTTCTTT. Translated: CASSRTDNTEAFF. The V and J genes are TRBV4-1 and TRBJ1-1; possible D gene TRBD1, 6 bases. The CDR3 is 13 residues long. Germline V gives CDR1 MGHRA, CDR2 YSYEKL. V lost 4 bases and J 2 bases, leaving 8 bases between the germline ends.

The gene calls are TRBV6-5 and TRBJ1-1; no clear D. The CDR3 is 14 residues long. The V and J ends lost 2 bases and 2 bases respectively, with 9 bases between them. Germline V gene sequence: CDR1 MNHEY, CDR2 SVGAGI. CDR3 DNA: TGTGCCAGCAGTTACGGCGGCGTTAACACTGAAGCTTTCTTT. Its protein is CASSYGGVNTEAFF.

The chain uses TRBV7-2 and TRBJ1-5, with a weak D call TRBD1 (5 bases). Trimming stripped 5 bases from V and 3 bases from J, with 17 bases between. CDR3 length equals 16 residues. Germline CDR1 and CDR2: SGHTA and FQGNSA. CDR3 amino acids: CASSETGTLNNQPQHF. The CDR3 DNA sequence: TGTGCCAGCAGCGAAACCGGGACCCTGAACAATCAGCCCCAGCATTTT.

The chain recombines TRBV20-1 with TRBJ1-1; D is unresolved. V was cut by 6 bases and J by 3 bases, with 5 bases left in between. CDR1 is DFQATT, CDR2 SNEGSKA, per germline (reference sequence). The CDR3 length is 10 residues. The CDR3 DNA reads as TGCAGTGCCCTGGACACTGAAGCTTTCTTT. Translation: CSALDTEAFF.

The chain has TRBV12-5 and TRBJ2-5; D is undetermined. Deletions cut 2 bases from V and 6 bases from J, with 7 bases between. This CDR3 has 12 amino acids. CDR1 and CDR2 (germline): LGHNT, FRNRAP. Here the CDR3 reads CASGLPPKTQYF. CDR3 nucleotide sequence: TGTGCTAGTGGTTTGCCACCAAAGACCCAGTACTTC. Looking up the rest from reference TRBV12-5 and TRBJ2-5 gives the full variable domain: DARVTQTPRHKVTEMGQEVTMRCQPILGHNTVFWYRQTMMQGLELLAYFRNRAPLDDSGMPKDRFSAEMPDATLATLKIQPSEPRDSAVYFCASGLPPKTQYFGPGTRLLVL.

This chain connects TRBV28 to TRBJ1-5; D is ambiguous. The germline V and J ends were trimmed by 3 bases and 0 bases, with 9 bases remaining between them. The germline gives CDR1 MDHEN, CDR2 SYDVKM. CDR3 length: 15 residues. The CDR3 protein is CASSFKAISNQPQHF. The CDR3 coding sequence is TGTGCCAGCAGTTTCAAAGCCATTAGCAATCAGCCCCAGCATTTT. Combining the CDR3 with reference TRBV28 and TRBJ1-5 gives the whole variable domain DVKVTQSSRYLVKRTGEKVFLECVQDMDHENMFWYRQDPGLGLRLIYFSYDVKMKEKGDIPEGYSVSREKKERFSLILESASTNQTSMYLCASSFKAISNQPQHFGDGTRLSIL.

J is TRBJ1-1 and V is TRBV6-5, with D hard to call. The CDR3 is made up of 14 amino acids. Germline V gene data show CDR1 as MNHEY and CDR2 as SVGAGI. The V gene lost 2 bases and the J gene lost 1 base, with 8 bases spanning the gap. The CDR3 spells CASSYRLPNTEAFF. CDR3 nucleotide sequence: TGTGCCAGCAGTTACCGACTACCGAACACTGAAGCTTTCTTT.

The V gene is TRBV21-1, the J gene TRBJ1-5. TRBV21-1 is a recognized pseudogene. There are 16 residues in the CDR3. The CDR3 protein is CASSKEGGDSNQPQHF. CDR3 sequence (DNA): TGTGCCAGCAGCAAAGAAGGAGGGGATAGCAATCAGCCCCAGCATTTT.

The CDR3: CASSIGGRAQYF. The CDR3 DNA reads as TGTGCCAGTAGTATCGGCGGGAGAGCGCAGTATTTT. This chain joins TRBV19 and TRBJ2-3; TRBD2 aligns across 7 bases. With V trimmed by 3 bases and J by 10 bases, 4 bases remained unmatched. The germline gives CDR1 LNHDA, CDR2 SQIVND (reference sequence). The CDR3 loop spans 12 amino acids.

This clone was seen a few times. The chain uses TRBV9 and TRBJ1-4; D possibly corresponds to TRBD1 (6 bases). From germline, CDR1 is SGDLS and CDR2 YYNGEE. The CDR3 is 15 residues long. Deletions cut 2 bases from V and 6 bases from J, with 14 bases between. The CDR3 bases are TGTGCCAGCAGCGTCGACGGGGGGCTTGATGAAAAACTGTTTTTT. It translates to CASSVDGGLDEKLFF. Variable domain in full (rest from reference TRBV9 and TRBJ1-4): DSGVTQTPKHLITATGQRVTLRCSPRSGDLSVYWYQQSLDQGLQFLIQYYNGEERAKGNILERFSAQQFPDLHSELNLSSLELGDSALYFCASSVDGGLDEKLFFGSGTQLSVL.

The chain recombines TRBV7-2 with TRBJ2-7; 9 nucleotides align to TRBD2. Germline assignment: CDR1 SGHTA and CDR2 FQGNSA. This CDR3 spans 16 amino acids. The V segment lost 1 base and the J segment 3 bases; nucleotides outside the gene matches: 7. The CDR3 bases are TGTGCCAGCAGCTTAGTCGCTAGCGGGACTCACTACGAGCAGTACGTC. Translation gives CASSLVASGTHYEQYV.

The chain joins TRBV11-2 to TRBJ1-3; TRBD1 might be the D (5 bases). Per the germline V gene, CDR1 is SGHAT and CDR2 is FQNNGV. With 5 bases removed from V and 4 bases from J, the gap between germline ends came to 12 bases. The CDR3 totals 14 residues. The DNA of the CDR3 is TGTGCCAGCAGCCCGGGGACCGCGGGAAACACCATATATTTT. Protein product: CASSPGTAGNTIYF.

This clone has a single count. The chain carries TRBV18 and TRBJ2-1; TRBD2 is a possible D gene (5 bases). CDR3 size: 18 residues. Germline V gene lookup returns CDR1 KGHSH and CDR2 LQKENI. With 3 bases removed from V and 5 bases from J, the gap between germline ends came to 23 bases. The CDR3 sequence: CASSPGWTEAVDDNEQFF. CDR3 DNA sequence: TGTGCCAGCTCACCCGGGTGGACTGAAGCCGTAGACGACAATGAGCAGTTCTTC.

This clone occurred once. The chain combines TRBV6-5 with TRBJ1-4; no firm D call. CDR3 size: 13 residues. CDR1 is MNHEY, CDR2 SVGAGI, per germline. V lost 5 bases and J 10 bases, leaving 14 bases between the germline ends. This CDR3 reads CASSEGGQGKLFF. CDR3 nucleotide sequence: TGTGCCAGCAGTGAAGGAGGGCAAGGAAAACTGTTTTTT.

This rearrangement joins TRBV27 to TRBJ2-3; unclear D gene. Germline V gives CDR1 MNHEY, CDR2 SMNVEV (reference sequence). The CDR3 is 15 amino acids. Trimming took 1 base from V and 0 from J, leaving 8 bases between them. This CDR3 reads CASSLYSESTDTQYF. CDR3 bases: TGTGCCAGCAGTTTATACAGCGAAAGCACAGATACGCAGTATTTT.

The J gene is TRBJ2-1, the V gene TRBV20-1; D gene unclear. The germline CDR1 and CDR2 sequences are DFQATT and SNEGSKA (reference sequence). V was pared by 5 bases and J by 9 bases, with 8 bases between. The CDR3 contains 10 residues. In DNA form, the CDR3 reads TGCAGTGCTTATTCCGGTGAGCAGTTCTTC. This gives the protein CSAYSGEQFF.

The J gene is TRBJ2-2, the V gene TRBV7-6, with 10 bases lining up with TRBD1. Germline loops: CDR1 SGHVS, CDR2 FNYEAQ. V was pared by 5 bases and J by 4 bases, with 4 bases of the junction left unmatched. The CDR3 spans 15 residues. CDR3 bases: TGTGCCAGCAGCCCGAGGACAGGGGGCACCGGGGAGCTGTTTTTT. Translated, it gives CASSPRTGGTGELFF.